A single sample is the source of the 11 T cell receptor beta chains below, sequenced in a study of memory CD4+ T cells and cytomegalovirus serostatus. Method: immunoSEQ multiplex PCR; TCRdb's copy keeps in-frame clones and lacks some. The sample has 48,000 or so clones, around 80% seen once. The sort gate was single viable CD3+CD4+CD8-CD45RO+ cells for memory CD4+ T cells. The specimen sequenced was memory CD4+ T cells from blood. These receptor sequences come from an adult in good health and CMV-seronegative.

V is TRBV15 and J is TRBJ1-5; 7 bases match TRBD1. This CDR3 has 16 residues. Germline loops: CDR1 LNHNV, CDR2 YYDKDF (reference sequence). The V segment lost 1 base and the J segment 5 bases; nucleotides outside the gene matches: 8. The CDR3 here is CATSRGTGLRDQPQHF. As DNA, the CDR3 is TGTGCCACCAGCAGAGGGACAGGTTTAAGGGATCAGCCCCAGCATTTT.

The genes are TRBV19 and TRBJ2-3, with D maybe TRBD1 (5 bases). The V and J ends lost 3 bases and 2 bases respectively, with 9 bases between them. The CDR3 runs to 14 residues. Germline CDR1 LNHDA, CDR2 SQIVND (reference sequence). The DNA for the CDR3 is TGTGCCAGTAGTATTGCAGGGCACACAGATACGCAGTATTTT. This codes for CASSIAGHTDTQYF.

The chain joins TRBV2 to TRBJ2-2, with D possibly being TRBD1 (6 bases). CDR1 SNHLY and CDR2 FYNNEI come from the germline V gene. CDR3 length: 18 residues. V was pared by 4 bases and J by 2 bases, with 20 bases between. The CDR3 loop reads CASSVGPFDRSNTGELFF. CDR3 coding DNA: TGTGCCAGCAGTGTGGGCCCTTTTGACAGGTCCAACACCGGGGAGCTGTTTTTT.

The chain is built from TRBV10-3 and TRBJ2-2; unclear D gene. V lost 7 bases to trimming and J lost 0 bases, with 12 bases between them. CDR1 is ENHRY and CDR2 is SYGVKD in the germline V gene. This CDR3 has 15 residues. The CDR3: CAINSQTANTGELFF. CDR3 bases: TGTGCCATCAACAGTCAGACCGCGAACACCGGGGAGCTGTTTTTT.

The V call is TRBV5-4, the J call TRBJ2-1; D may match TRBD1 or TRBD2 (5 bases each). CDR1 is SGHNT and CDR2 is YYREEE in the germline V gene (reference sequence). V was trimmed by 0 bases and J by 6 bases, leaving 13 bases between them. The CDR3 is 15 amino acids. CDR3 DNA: TGTGCCAGCAGCTTGGCTAGGGGAGTGAGCAATGAGCAGTTCTTC. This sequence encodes CASSLARGVSNEQFF.

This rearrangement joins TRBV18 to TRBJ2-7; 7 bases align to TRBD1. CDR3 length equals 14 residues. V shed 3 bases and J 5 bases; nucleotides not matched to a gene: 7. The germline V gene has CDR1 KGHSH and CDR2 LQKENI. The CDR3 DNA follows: TGTGCCAGCTCACCCCTGGACAGGACCGACGAGCAGTACTTC. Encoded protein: CASSPLDRTDEQYF.

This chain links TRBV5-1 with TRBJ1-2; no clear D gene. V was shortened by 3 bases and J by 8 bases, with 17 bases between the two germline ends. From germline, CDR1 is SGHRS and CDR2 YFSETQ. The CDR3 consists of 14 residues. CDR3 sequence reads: CASSSGAPPWGYTF. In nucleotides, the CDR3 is TGCGCCAGCAGCTCCGGTGCCCCCCCCTGGGGCTACACCTTC.

CDR3 loop: CASSLGGREAFF. The CDR3 DNA sequence: TGTGCCAGCAGTTTAGGGGGGCGAGAAGCTTTCTTT. The rearrangement links TRBV27 to TRBJ1-1, with D possibly TRBD1 on 6 matching bases. This CDR3 has 12 amino acids. Germline V lookup: CDR1 MNHEY, CDR2 SMNVEV (reference sequence). Trimming stripped 2 bases from V and 8 bases from J, with 9 bases between.

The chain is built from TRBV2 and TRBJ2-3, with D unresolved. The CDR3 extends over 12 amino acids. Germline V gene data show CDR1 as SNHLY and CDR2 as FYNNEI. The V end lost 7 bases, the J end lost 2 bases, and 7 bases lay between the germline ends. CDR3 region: CASTSDTDTQYF. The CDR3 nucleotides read TGTGCCAGCACCTCGGACACAGATACGCAGTATTTT.

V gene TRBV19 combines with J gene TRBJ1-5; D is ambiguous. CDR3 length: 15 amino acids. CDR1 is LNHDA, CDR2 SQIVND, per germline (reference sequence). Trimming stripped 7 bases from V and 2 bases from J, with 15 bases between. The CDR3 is CASTPSGHRNQPQHF. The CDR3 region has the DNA TGTGCCAGTACGCCCAGCGGGCATCGCAATCAGCCCCAGCATTTT.

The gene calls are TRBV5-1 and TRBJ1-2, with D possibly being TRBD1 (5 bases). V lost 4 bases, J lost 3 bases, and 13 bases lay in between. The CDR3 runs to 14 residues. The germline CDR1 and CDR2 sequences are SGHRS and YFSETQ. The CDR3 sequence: CASSQEQAHYGYTF. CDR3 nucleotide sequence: TGCGCCAGCAGCCAAGAACAGGCCCACTATGGCTACACCTTC.